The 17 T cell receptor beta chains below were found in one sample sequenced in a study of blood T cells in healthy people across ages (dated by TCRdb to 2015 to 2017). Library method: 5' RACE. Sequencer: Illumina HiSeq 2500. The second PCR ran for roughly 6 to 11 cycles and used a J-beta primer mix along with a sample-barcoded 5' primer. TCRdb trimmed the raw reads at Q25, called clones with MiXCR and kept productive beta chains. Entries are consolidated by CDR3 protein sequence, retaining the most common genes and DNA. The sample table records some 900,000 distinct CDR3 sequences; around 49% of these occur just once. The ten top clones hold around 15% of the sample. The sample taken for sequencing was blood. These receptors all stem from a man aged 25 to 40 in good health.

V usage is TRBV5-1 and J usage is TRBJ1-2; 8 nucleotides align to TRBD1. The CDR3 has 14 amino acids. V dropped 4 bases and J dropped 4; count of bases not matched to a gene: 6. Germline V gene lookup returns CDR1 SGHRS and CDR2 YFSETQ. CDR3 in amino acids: CASSPPGQVYGYTF. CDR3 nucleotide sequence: TGCGCCAGCAGCCCACCGGGACAGGTCTATGGCTACACCTTC.

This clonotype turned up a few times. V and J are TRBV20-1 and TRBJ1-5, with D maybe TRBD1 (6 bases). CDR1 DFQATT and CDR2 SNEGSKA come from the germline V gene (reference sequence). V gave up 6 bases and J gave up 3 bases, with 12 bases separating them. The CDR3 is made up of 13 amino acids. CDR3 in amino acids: CSAKGGPNQPQHF. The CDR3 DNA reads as TGCAGTGCCAAGGGGGGGCCCAATCAGCCCCAGCATTTT.

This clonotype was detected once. This chain's CDR3 is CASSSHLNTEAFF. CDR3 DNA: TGTGCCAGCAGCTCCCATTTGAACACTGAAGCTTTCTTT. The V call is TRBV7-9, the J call TRBJ1-1; D uncertain. The CDR3 runs to 13 residues. Germline CDR1 and CDR2: SEHNR and FQNEAQ (reference sequence). V shed 4 bases and J shed 0 bases, with 6 bases lying between them.

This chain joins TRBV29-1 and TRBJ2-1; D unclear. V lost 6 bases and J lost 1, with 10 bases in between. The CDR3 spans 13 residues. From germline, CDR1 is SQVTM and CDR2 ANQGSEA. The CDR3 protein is CSVLDGSYNEQFF. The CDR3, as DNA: TGCAGCGTACTGGACGGGTCCTACAATGAGCAGTTCTTC.

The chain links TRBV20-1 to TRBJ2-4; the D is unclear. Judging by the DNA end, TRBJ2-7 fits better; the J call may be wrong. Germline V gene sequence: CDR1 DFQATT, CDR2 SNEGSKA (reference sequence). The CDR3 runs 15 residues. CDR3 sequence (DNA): TGCAGTGCTAGAGATTTGTACACGCCATCTTACGAGCAGTACTTC. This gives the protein CSARDLYTPSYEQYF.

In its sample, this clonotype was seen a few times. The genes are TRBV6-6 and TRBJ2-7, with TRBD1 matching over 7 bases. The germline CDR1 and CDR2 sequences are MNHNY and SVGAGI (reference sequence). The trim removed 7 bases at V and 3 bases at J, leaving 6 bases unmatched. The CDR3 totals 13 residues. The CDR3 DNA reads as TGTGCCAGCACACCGACAGGGAGCTACGAGCAGTACTTC. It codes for CASTPTGSYEQYF.

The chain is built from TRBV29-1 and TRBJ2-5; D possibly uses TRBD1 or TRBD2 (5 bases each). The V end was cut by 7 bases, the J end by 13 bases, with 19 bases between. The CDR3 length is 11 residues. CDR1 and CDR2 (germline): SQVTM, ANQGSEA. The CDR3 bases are TGCAGCGCATATGAGGGGCCAGTTCTGTACTTC. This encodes CSAYEGPVLYF.

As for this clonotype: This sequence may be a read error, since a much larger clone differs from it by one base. The CDR3 sequence: CASSQVRAGSYEQYF. CDR3 coding DNA: TGCGCCAGCAGCCAAGTACGGGCCGGCTCCTACGAGCAGTACTTC. V and J are TRBV4-1 and TRBJ2-7; D not certain. The CDR3 extends over 15 amino acids. Trimming cost V 1 base and J 0 bases, with 10 bases left between them. The germline gives CDR1 MGHRA, CDR2 YSYEKL.

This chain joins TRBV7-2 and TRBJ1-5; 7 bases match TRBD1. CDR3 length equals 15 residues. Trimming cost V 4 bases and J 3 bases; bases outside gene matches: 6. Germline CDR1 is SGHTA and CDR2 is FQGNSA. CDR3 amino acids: CASSWAGTDNQPQHF. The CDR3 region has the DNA TGTGCCAGCAGCTGGGCCGGGACAGACAATCAGCCCCAGCATTTT.

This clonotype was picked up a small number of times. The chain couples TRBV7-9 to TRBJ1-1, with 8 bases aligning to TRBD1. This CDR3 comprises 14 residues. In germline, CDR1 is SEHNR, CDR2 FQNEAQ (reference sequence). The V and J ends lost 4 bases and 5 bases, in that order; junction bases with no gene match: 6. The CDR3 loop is CASSSDRGGTEAFF. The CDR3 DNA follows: TGTGCCAGCAGCTCTGACAGGGGAGGGACTGAAGCTTTCTTT.

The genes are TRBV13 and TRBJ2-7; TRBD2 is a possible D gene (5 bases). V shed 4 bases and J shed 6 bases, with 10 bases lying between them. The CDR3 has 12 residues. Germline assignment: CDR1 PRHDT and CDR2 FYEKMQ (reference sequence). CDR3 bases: TGTGCCAGCAGCTCGGGGTTCTCCGAGCAGTACTTC. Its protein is CASSSGFSEQYF.

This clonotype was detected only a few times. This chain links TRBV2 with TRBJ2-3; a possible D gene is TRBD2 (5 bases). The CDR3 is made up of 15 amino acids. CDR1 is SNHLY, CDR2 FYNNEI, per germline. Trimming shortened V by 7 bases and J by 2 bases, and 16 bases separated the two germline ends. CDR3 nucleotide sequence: TGTGCCAGCACCGAGGGCAGGACCCTCACAGATACGCAGTATTTT. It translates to CASTEGRTLTDTQYF.

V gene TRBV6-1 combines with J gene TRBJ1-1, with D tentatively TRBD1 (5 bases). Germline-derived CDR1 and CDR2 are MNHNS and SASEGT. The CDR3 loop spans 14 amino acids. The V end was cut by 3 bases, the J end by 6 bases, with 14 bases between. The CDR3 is CASSESGGRAEAFF. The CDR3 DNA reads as TGTGCCAGCAGTGAGTCCGGGGGGAGGGCTGAAGCTTTCTTT.

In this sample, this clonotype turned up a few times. The CDR3 loop reads CASSQDRWTSGIQETQYF. The CDR3 DNA reads TGTGCCAGCAGCCAAGATCGGTGGACTAGCGGAATTCAAGAGACCCAGTACTTC. The rearrangement joins TRBV3-1 to TRBJ2-5; TRBD2 matches 10 bases. The V and J ends lost 0 bases and 2 bases, in that order; junction bases with no gene match: 9. This CDR3 spans 18 amino acids. CDR1 is LGHDT and CDR2 is YNNKEL in the germline V gene (reference sequence).

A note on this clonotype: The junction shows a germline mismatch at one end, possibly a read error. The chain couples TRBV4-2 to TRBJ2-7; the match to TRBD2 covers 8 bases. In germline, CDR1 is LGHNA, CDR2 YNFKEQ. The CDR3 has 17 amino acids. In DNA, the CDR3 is TGTGCCAGCAGCCAAGATGCAGCGGGAGCTCCTTCCTACGAGCTGTACTTC. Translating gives CASSQDAAGAPSYELYF.

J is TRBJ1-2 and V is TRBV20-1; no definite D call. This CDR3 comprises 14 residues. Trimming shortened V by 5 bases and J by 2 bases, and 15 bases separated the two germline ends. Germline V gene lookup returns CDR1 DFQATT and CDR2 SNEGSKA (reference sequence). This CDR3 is CSAHPGPTNYGYTF. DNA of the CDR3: TGCAGTGCTCACCCTGGGCCGACAAACTATGGCTACACCTTC.

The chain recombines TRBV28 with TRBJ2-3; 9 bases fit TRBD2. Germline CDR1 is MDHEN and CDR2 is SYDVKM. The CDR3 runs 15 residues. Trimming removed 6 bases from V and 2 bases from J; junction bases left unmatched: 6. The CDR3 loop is CASRTSSGNTDTQYF. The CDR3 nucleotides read TGTGCCAGCAGAACCTCTAGCGGGAACACAGATACGCAGTATTTT.